This T cell receptor beta chain stems from a study of T cells in Graves' hyperthyroidism and ophthalmopathy. Study-wide context: The initial diagnosis was the point when peripheral blood was collected, ahead of any treatment. Points from the study as a whole: Clonotypes that were expanded in thyroid above 0.001 mostly appeared in blood too.

Patients with ophthalmopathy all had a Clinical Activity Score of at least 3, a NOSPECS grade of at least 4 and duration under 3 months. Based on clinical symptoms, serum thyroxine and TRAb, thyroid ultrasound and orbital computed tomography, diagnoses were reached. The ends were cut back, 5 bases at V and 7 bases at J, with 9 bases in the middle. Germline CDR1 reads MNHNS; CDR2 reads SASEGT. The CDR3 spans 13 residues. From RNA transcripts, TCR beta CDR3 regions were amplified. First-round RT-PCR of the TCR CDR3 relied on the HTBI primer set. TCRdb reprocessed the multiplex PCR reads via MiXCR and lists one record per CDR3 protein. Among 300,000 to 350,000 distinct CDR3 sequences listed, 15% to 20% were seen once. This clonotype has at least ten counts. The antigen is not known.

Sample: blood. This TCR was sampled from a woman aged 35 to 49 with Graves' ophthalmopathy. J is TRBJ1-6 and V is TRBV6-1; D not resolved. The CDR3 DNA is TGTGCCAGCAGTCCCTACAGAAATTCACCCCTCCACTTT. As protein: CASSPYRNSPLHF.